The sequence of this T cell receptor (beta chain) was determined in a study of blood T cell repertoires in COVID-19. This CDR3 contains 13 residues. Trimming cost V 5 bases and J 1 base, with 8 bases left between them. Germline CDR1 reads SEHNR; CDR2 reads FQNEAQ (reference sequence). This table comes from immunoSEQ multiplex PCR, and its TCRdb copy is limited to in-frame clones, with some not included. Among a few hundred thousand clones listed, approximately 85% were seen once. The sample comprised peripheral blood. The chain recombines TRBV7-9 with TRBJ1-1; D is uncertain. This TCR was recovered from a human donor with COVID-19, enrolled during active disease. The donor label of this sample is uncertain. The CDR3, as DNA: TGTGCCAGCAGCCCCAACAAGAACACTGAAGCTTTCTTT. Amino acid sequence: CASSPNKNTEAFF.